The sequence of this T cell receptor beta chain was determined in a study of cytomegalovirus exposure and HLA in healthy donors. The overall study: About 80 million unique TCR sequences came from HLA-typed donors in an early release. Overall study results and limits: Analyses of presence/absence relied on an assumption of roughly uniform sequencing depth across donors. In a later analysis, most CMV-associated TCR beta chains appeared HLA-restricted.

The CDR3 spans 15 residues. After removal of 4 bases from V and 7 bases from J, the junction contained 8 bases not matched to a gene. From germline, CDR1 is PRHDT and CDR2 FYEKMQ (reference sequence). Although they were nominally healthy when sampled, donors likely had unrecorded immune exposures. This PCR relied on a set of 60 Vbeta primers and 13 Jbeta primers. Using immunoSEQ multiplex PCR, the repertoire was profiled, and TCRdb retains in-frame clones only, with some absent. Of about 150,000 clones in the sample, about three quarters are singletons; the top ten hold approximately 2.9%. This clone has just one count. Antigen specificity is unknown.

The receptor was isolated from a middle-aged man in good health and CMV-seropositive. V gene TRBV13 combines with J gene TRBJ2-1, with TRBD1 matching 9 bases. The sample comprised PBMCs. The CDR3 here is CASSSRGTGSNEQFF. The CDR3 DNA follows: TGTGCCAGCAGCTCAAGGGGGACAGGGTCAAATGAGCAGTTCTTC.